The rows below give T cell receptor beta chains drawn from one sample of a study of CD8 T cells in ankylosing spondylitis. TCRdb reprocessed the 5' RACE reads with MiXCR, giving one entry per CDR3 protein. The sample has some 9,400 distinct CDR3 sequences, roughly 6.4% seen once. Sequenced input: blood, either unsorted or a sorted T cell fraction (not recorded which). These TCRs come from a female donor with ankylosing spondylitis or in good health (not recorded which). Both conserved end residues are part of each CDR3. The D gene is left open where the match is weak. Only part of the rows carry a size: once, few, many, or a class if the clone is expanded.

>TRBJ2-7|TRBV9|NA|many
CASSVGVPSYEQYF
TGTGCCAGCAGCGTAGGGGTCCCTTCCTACGAGCAGTACTTC
>TRBJ1-1|TRBV9|TRBD1|few
CASSKGEGATEAFF
TGTGCCAGCAGCAAAGGGGAGGGGGCGACTGAAGCTTTCTTT
>TRBJ2-1|TRBV9|TRBD2|many
CASSQGLAAYNEQFF
TGTGCCAGCAGCCAGGGACTAGCGGCTTACAATGAGCAGTTCTTC
>TRBJ1-1|TRBV9|NA|many
CASSARGENTEAFF
TGTGCCAGCAGCGCCCGGGGGGAGAACACTGAAGCTTTCTTT
>TRBJ2-7|TRBV9|TRBD1|many
CASSERQGAGEQYF
TGTGCCAGCAGCGAGAGACAGGGGGCGGGCGAGCAGTACTTC
>TRBJ2-7|TRBV9|NA|NA
CASSVEGGPEQYF
TGTGCCAGCAGCGTAGAGGGGGGGCCCGAGCAGTACTTC
>TRBJ2-1|TRBV9|NA|many
CASSIRDSSSYNEQFF
TGTGCCAGCAGCATCCGGGACTCGAGCTCCTACAATGAGCAGTTCTTC
>TRBJ2-7|TRBV9|NA|many
CASSVAWGEGYEQYF
TGTGCCAGCAGCGTAGCCTGGGGAGAGGGGTACGAGCAGTACTTC
>TRBJ1-2|TRBV9|NA|few
CASSARGEGRSYGYTF
TGTGCCAGCAGCGCCAGGGGAGAGGGGCGCAGCTATGGCTACACCTTC
>TRBJ2-7|TRBV9|NA|many
CASSVGIANDEQYF
TGTGCCAGCAGCGTAGGGATAGCGAATGACGAGCAGTACTTC
>TRBJ2-7|TRBV9|NA|many
CASSVGGDIYYEQYF
TGTGCCAGCAGCGTAGGAGGGGACATATACTACGAGCAGTACTTC
>TRBJ2-1|TRBV9|TRBD2|NA
CASSVAGGPRDEQFF
TGTGCCAGCAGCGTGGCGGGGGGGCCTCGAGATGAGCAGTTCTTC
>TRBJ1-1|TRBV9|TRBD1|many
CASSPTGGHTEAFF
TGTGCCAGCAGCCCAACAGGGGGCCACACTGAAGCTTTCTTT
>TRBJ2-2|TRBV9|TRBD1|NA
CASSRRTGEIGELFF
TGTGCCAGCAGTCGTCGGACAGGGGAGATCGGGGAGCTGTTTTTT
>TRBJ1-1|TRBV9|TRBD1|many
CASSSRDRALMNTEAFF
TGTGCCAGCAGCAGTCGCGACAGGGCACTTATGAACACTGAAGCTTTCTTT